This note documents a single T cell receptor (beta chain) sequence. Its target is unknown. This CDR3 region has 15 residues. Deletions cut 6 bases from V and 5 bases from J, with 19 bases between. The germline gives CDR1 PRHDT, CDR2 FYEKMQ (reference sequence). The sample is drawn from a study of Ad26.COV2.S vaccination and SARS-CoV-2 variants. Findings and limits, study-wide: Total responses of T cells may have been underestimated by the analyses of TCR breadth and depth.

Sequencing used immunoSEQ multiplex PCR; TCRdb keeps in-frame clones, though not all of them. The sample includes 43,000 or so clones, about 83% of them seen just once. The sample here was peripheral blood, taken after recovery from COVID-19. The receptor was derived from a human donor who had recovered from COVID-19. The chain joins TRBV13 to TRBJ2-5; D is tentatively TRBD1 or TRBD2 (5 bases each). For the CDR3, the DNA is TGTGCCAGCAGGCAGGGACGGCTGCCTTCGGAGACCCAGTACTTC. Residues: CASRQGRLPSETQYF.